This is a list of T cell receptor beta chains from one sample in a study of long-term antiretroviral therapy in people with HIV. Data came from immunoSEQ multiplex PCR; TCRdb stores just in-frame clones and leaves some out. The table records 15,000 to 20,000 clones, just under 80% of them present only once. This specimen was unsorted PBMCs, taken 0.3 years after starting antiretroviral therapy. The receptors stem from a woman between 45 and 65 years old with HIV. CDR3s include the opening cysteine and the closing phenylalanine or tryptophan. The D gene is left open where the match is weak. Rows may omit the clone size; those that give it use once, few, many or a size class.

J gene: TRBJ1-2; clone size: .; V gene: TRBV4-1; D gene: .; CDR3 DNA: TGCGCCAGCAGCCAAGATGAGAACAGGCACTATGGCTACACCTTC; CDR3 protein: CASSQDENRHYGYTF
J gene: TRBJ2-3; clone size: .; V gene: TRBV5-1; D gene: .; CDR3 DNA: TGCGCCAGCAGCTTGGCGGGGAGCACAGATACGCAGTATTTT; CDR3 protein: CASSLAGSTDTQYF
J gene: TRBJ1-1; clone size: .; V gene: TRBV18; D gene: .; CDR3 DNA: TGTGCCAGCTCACCACCGCTGGGGATGAACACTGAAGCTTTCTTT; CDR3 protein: CASSPPLGMNTEAFF
J gene: TRBJ1-6; clone size: .; V gene: TRBV11-2; D gene: .; CDR3 DNA: TGTGCCAGCAGCTTAGCCCCTAGGGCCCTCCACTTT; CDR3 protein: CASSLAPRALHF
J gene: TRBJ2-2; clone size: .; V gene: TRBV27; D gene: .; CDR3 DNA: TGTGCCAGCAGCAAATACAGGGAAACGAACACCGGGGAGCTGTTTTTT; CDR3 protein: CASSKYRETNTGELFF
J gene: TRBJ1-2; clone size: .; V gene: TRBV7-6; D gene: TRBD1; CDR3 DNA: TGTGCCAGCAGCCCGACAGGGGTCTATGGCTACACCTTC; CDR3 protein: CASSPTGVYGYTF
J gene: TRBJ1-5; clone size: few; V gene: TRBV19; D gene: TRBD1; CDR3 DNA: TGTGCCAGCCATCCGGGACAGGGGATTCAGCCCCAGCATTTT; CDR3 protein: CASHPGQGIQPQHF
J gene: TRBJ1-5; clone size: .; V gene: TRBV30; D gene: .; CDR3 DNA: TGTGCCTGGAGTAAGGGGCAGGGTGGCAATCAGCCCCAGCATTTT; CDR3 protein: CAWSKGQGGNQPQHF
J gene: TRBJ1-2; clone size: .; V gene: TRBV5-1; D gene: .; CDR3 DNA: TGCGCCAGCAGCTTGGACGGCGGGACGGGTGGCTACACCTTC; CDR3 protein: CASSLDGGTGGYTF
J gene: TRBJ2-1; clone size: .; V gene: TRBV4-2; D gene: TRBD2; CDR3 DNA: TGTGCCAGCAGCCAAAGGGGAACTAGCGGGGGGGCCGACTCGGGCGATGAGCAGTTCTTC; CDR3 protein: CASSQRGTSGGADSGDEQFF
J gene: TRBJ2-7; clone size: .; V gene: TRBV19; D gene: .; CDR3 DNA: TGTGCCAGTAGTATAGTCTGGGGCTACGAGCAGTACTTC; CDR3 protein: CASSIVWGYEQYF
J gene: TRBJ1-2; clone size: .; V gene: TRBV6-5; D gene: .; CDR3 DNA: TGTGCCAGCAGCAGAACAGGGAACTATGGCTACACCTTC; CDR3 protein: CASSRTGNYGYTF
J gene: TRBJ2-5; clone size: .; V gene: TRBV6-1; D gene: .; CDR3 DNA: TGTGCCAGCAGCACCGGGACGCAAGAGACCCAGTACTTC; CDR3 protein: CASSTGTQETQYF
J gene: TRBJ2-2; clone size: .; V gene: TRBV18; D gene: TRBD1; CDR3 DNA: TGTGCCAGCTCTCCGGACAGGGGAGGTACCGGGGAGCTGTTTTTT; CDR3 protein: CASSPDRGGTGELFF
J gene: TRBJ2-5; clone size: .; V gene: TRBV10-1; D gene: .; CDR3 DNA: TGCGCCAGCAGTGAGTCCGGACTTTTGAAAGAGACCCAGTACTTC; CDR3 protein: CASSESGLLKETQYF
J gene: TRBJ1-2; clone size: .; V gene: TRBV11-2; D gene: .; CDR3 DNA: TGTGCCAGCAGCTTTAACAGGGATGGCTACACCTTC; CDR3 protein: CASSFNRDGYTF
J gene: TRBJ2-3; clone size: .; V gene: TRBV30; D gene: .; CDR3 DNA: TGTGCCTGGAGTGTAGGACTACAGGCAGATACGCAGTATTTT; CDR3 protein: CAWSVGLQADTQYF
J gene: TRBJ1-1; clone size: .; V gene: TRBV7-6; D gene: TRBD1; CDR3 DNA: TGTGCCAGCAGCTTAGCGGGACAGGGGGCCCTTTTGAACACTGAAGCTTTCTTT; CDR3 protein: CASSLAGQGALLNTEAFF
J gene: TRBJ2-5; clone size: .; V gene: TRBV14; D gene: TRBD2; CDR3 DNA: TGTGCCAGCAGCCAAGTTGGAGGACTAGCGGGAGGGGTGGAGACCCAGTACTTC; CDR3 protein: CASSQVGGLAGGVETQYF
J gene: TRBJ1-1; clone size: .; V gene: TRBV27; D gene: .; CDR3 DNA: TGTGCCAGCAGCCGCCTAGAACCGAACACTGAAGCTTTCTTT; CDR3 protein: CASSRLEPNTEAFF
J gene: TRBJ2-2; clone size: once; V gene: TRBV7-8; D gene: .; CDR3 DNA: TGTGCCAGCAGGGGCGGTTACACCGGGGAGCTGTTTTTT; CDR3 protein: CASRGGYTGELFF
J gene: TRBJ2-5; clone size: .; V gene: TRBV6-6; D gene: .; CDR3 DNA: TGTGCCAGCAGTCGATTACCCAATGGACCGGAGACCCAGTACTTC; CDR3 protein: CASSRLPNGPETQYF
J gene: TRBJ1-5; clone size: .; V gene: TRBV6-5; D gene: .; CDR3 DNA: TGTGCCAGCGCGGCAGGGAATAGCAATCAGCCCCAGCATTTT; CDR3 protein: CASAAGNSNQPQHF
J gene: TRBJ1-5; clone size: .; V gene: TRBV5-5; D gene: .; CDR3 DNA: TGTGCCAGCAGCCGATCGGGACTCAATCAGCCCCAGCATTTT; CDR3 protein: CASSRSGLNQPQHF
J gene: TRBJ1-2; clone size: .; V gene: TRBV20-1; D gene: .; CDR3 DNA: TGCAGTGCTAGAAACCTCTATGGCTACACCTTC; CDR3 protein: CSARNLYGYTF
J gene: TRBJ2-5; clone size: .; V gene: TRBV7-2; D gene: TRBD1; CDR3 DNA: TGTGCCAGCCGCCCAACGGCAGGGGGCCGGGAGACCCAGTACTTC; CDR3 protein: CASRPTAGGRETQYF
J gene: TRBJ1-3; clone size: .; V gene: TRBV5-1; D gene: .; CDR3 DNA: TGCGCCAGCAGGGTGGGAACTAACTCTGGAAACACCATATATTTT; CDR3 protein: CASRVGTNSGNTIYF
J gene: TRBJ2-7; clone size: few; V gene: TRBV18; D gene: .; CDR3 DNA: TGTGCCAGCTCTCGGACAGATAACTTGCACTCCTACGAGCAGTACTTC; CDR3 protein: CASSRTDNLHSYEQYF
J gene: TRBJ2-3; clone size: .; V gene: TRBV7-3; D gene: .; CDR3 DNA: TGTGCCAGCAGCTTTACGGGGGATACGCAGTATTTT; CDR3 protein: CASSFTGDTQYF
J gene: TRBJ1-1; clone size: few; V gene: TRBV19; D gene: .; CDR3 DNA: TGTGCCAGCCAAGGGGAGAGCACTGAAGCTTTCTTT; CDR3 protein: CASQGESTEAFF
J gene: TRBJ2-3; clone size: .; V gene: TRBV4-1; D gene: TRBD2; CDR3 DNA: TGCGCCAGCAGCCAGTACCTAGCGGGGGCCCCCACAGATACGCAGTATTTT; CDR3 protein: CASSQYLAGAPTDTQYF
J gene: TRBJ2-3; clone size: .; V gene: TRBV6-5; D gene: .; CDR3 DNA: TGTGCCAGCAGAGGAAGCCACCTTATCACAGATACGCAGTATTTT; CDR3 protein: CASRGSHLITDTQYF
J gene: TRBJ2-3; clone size: .; V gene: TRBV5-4; D gene: .; CDR3 DNA: TGTGCCAGCAGCTTGGGTCTGACAGATACGCAGTATTTT; CDR3 protein: CASSLGLTDTQYF
J gene: TRBJ1-2; clone size: .; V gene: TRBV20-1; D gene: .; CDR3 DNA: TGCAGTGCTAGCCTAAAGCTCGGCACCTTC; CDR3 protein: CSASLKLGTF
J gene: TRBJ2-1; clone size: .; V gene: TRBV18; D gene: .; CDR3 DNA: TGTGCCAGCTCACCCCAGGGTGGAGCCTACAATGAGCAGTTCTTC; CDR3 protein: CASSPQGGAYNEQFF
J gene: TRBJ1-4; clone size: .; V gene: TRBV6-5; D gene: .; CDR3 DNA: TGTGCCAGCAGTTATAGAGGTGTGGGTGAAAAACTGTTTTTT; CDR3 protein: CASSYRGVGEKLFF
J gene: TRBJ2-1; clone size: .; V gene: TRBV10-3; D gene: .; CDR3 DNA: TGTGCCATCAGGGGGACGGCGGGGTGGCAGTTCTTC; CDR3 protein: CAIRGTAGWQFF
J gene: TRBJ1-5; clone size: few; V gene: TRBV2; D gene: .; CDR3 DNA: TGTGCCAGCAGTGAGTCACAGTATAGCAATCAGCCCCAGCATTTT; CDR3 protein: CASSESQYSNQPQHF
J gene: TRBJ1-2; clone size: .; V gene: TRBV6-1; D gene: .; CDR3 DNA: TGTGCCAGCAGTGAGTCCTATGGCTACACCTTC; CDR3 protein: CASSESYGYTF
J gene: TRBJ1-5; clone size: few; V gene: TRBV2; D gene: .; CDR3 DNA: TGTGCCGGCGGACTGCACAATCAGCCCCAGCATTTT; CDR3 protein: CAGGLHNQPQHF
J gene: TRBJ1-2; clone size: .; V gene: TRBV15; D gene: .; CDR3 DNA: TGTGCCACCAGCAGAGATCTTGCGGTAGAAATTAACTATGGCTACACCTTC; CDR3 protein: CATSRDLAVEINYGYTF
J gene: TRBJ1-3; clone size: .; V gene: TRBV5-1; D gene: .; CDR3 DNA: TGCGCCAGCAGCTTGGAGGTCTCTGGAAACACCATATATTTT; CDR3 protein: CASSLEVSGNTIYF